The 32 T cell receptor beta chains in this list originate from one sample, sequenced in a study of regulatory T cells in long-lasting Graves disease. CDR3 regions were amplified by Arm-PCR using iRepertoire HTBI primers to build TCR beta libraries. Using its own MiXCR run on the multiplex PCR reads, TCRdb lists one record per CDR3 protein. This table holds roughly 400,000 distinct CDR3 sequences, approximately 22% found once. Indicated time point: persistent/refractory GD, antithyroid drugs over 5 years with positive TRAb. The TCR library was made from RNA that had been extracted from PBMCs in TRIzol. Sequences were derived from peripheral blood mononuclear cells (PBMCs), sampled when the disease was refractory, from a patient treated with antithyroid drugs. The receptors were sampled from a female donor with Graves disease.

The table lists this clonotype with many counts. The chain employs TRBV29-1 and TRBJ2-5; TRBD1 matches at 10 bases. With V trimmed by 7 bases and J by 5 bases, 13 bases remained unmatched. Germline-derived CDR1 and CDR2 are SQVTM and ANQGSEA. This CDR3 has 15 residues. CDR3 sequence: CSGRDRGLLPETQYF. Here the CDR3 DNA reads TGCAGCGGCCGGGACAGGGGACTTCTACCCGAGACCCAGTACTTC.

As regards this clonotype: This may be a read error: a much more frequent sequence differs by one nucleotide. V gene TRBV12-3 or TRBV12-4 combines with J gene TRBJ1-2; 11 nucleotides match TRBD1. CDR3 length equals 15 residues. CDR3 DNA: TGTGCCGGCAGTTTAGGTGGACAGGGGGCATGGGGCTACACCTTC. It is translated as CAGSLGGQGAWGYTF.

This clonotype has more than one count but fewer than ten. The V call is TRBV10-1, the J call TRBJ2-2; D remains ambiguous. The V gene's germline CDR1 is WNHNN and CDR2 SYGVQD (reference sequence). The CDR3 sequence is 13 residues long. V gave up 2 bases and J gave up 3 bases, with 4 bases separating them. The CDR3 nucleotides are TGCGCCAGCAGTGAGCCTTACACCGGGGAGCTGTTTTTT. It yields the protein CASSEPYTGELFF.

This clonotype has a count of ten or more. The chain is built from TRBV2 and TRBJ1-1; a possible D gene is TRBD1 (6 bases). There are 15 residues in the CDR3. Germline V gene data show CDR1 as SNHLY and CDR2 as FYNNEI. V was shortened by 7 bases and J by 1 base, with 16 bases between the two germline ends. The CDR3 reads CASTRDEGGNTEAFF. In DNA form, the CDR3 reads TGTGCCAGCACCAGAGATGAGGGGGGGAACACTGAAGCTTTCTTT.

This rearrangement joins TRBV15 to TRBJ2-7; weak D call: TRBD2 (5 bases). This CDR3 is 14 amino acids long. V was cut by 0 bases and J by 6 bases, with 12 bases left in between. Germline-derived CDR1 and CDR2 are LNHNV and YYDKDF (reference sequence). The CDR3 here is CATSRDKRVGEQYF. For the CDR3, the DNA is TGTGCCACCAGCAGAGATAAGAGGGTTGGCGAGCAGTACTTC.

CDR3 protein: CSAGSGEGDTQYF. The CDR3 bases are TGCAGTGCTGGTTCGGGGGAGGGAGATACGCAGTATTTT. The V gene is TRBV20-1, the J gene TRBJ2-3; 7 bases agree with TRBD2. CDR3 size: 13 residues. Germline values: CDR1 DFQATT, CDR2 SNEGSKA (reference sequence). With V trimmed by 5 bases and J by 5 bases, 7 bases remained unmatched.

This clonotype was detected many times. The chain uses TRBV14 and TRBJ1-2; D unclear. The CDR3 sequence is 14 residues long. Germline V gene lookup returns CDR1 SGHDN and CDR2 FVKESK. The V gene lost 0 bases and the J gene lost 10 bases, with 15 bases spanning the gap. This CDR3 is CASSQDFRHGDYTF. Written as DNA, the CDR3 is TGTGCCAGCAGCCAAGATTTTCGTCATGGAGACTACACCTTC.

This clonotype was counted between two and nine times. V is TRBV20-1 and J is TRBJ1-1, with D unresolved. Germline loops: CDR1 DFQATT, CDR2 SNEGSKA (reference sequence). V was clipped by 5 bases and J by 0 bases, with 16 bases between them. There are 15 residues in the CDR3. In DNA form, the CDR3 reads TGCAGTGCTCATCTCCCCCGGGCCGTGAACACTGAAGCTTTCTTT. It specifies CSAHLPRAVNTEAFF.

The chain has TRBV6-1 and TRBJ1-1; D remains ambiguous. The CDR3 loop spans 11 amino acids. Trimming left V 11 bases short and J 1 base short, with 8 bases between. CDR1 is MNHNS and CDR2 is SASEGT in the germline V gene. The CDR3 DNA is TGTGCCGCTGTGGAGAACACTGAAGCTTTCTTT. Its protein is CAAVENTEAFF.

This clonotype was observed at least ten times. This sequence joins TRBV11-2 and TRBJ1-1; D gene uncertain. Germline CDR1 and CDR2: SGHAT and FQNNGV. CDR3 length equals 13 residues. Trimming removed 6 bases from V and 3 bases from J, with 11 bases in between. In DNA, the CDR3 is TGTGCCAGCAGTAGTCATGGGGACACTGAAGCTTTCTTT. Translated, it gives CASSSHGDTEAFF. Filled out from reference TRBV11-2 and TRBJ1-1, the complete variable domain reads EAGVAQSPRYKIIEKRQSVAFWCNPISGHATLYWYQQILGQGPKLLIQFQNNGVVDDSQLPKDRFSAERLKGVDSTLKIQPAKLEDSAVYLCASSSHGDTEAFFGQGTRLTVV.

V and J are TRBV5-1 and TRBJ2-3; TRBD2 matches at 11 bases. V lost 2 bases and J lost 5; bases outside the gene matches: 4. Germline CDR1 is SGHRS and CDR2 is YFSETQ. The CDR3 consists of 15 residues. The DNA of the CDR3 is TGCGCCAGCAGCTTACTAGCGGGAGCAGGAGATACGCAGTATTTT. Its protein product is CASSLLAGAGDTQYF. The whole variable domain, filled in from reference TRBV5-1 and TRBJ2-3, reads KAGVTQTPRYLIKTRGQQVTLSCSPISGHRSVSWYQQTPGQGLQFLFEYFSETQRNKGNFPGRFSGRQFSNSRSEMNVSTLELGDSALYLCASSLLAGAGDTQYFGPGTRLTVL.

This clonotype was seen ten or more times. For the CDR3, the DNA is TGTGCCAGCAGTCACCCGGGACAGGGTGGGAGTTTCTATGGCTACACCTTC. Translating gives CASSHPGQGGSFYGYTF. The rearrangement uses TRBV12-3 or TRBV12-4 and TRBJ1-2; 9 nucleotides align to TRBD1. The J segment lost 4 bases and the V segment lost 5 bases, leaving 14 bases of the junction unmatched. The CDR3 consists of 17 residues.

This clonotype came up a few times. This sequence joins TRBV13 and TRBJ2-5, with D perhaps matching TRBD1 or TRBD2 (6 bases each). Germline V gene data show CDR1 as PRHDT and CDR2 as FYEKMQ (reference sequence). The V and J ends lost 5 bases and 4 bases respectively, with 17 bases between them. The CDR3 runs to 15 residues. The CDR3 sequence: CASSTTVGGRETQYF. The CDR3 DNA reads as TGTGCCAGCAGCACTACGGTGGGGGGCCGAGAGACCCAGTACTTC.

This clonotype was counted many times. The V and J genes are TRBV20-1 and TRBJ1-2; D is unclear. From germline, CDR1 is DFQATT and CDR2 SNEGSKA (reference sequence). The CDR3 has 13 amino acids. Trimming took 6 bases from V and 2 from J, leaving 13 bases between them. The CDR3 nucleotides are TGCAGTGCGACACAAACTGGAAACTATGGCTACACCTTC. It encodes CSATQTGNYGYTF.

The V call is TRBV28, the J call TRBJ2-7; D tentatively reads TRBD1 or TRBD2 (5 bases each). The CDR3 covers 14 residues. Germline values: CDR1 MDHEN, CDR2 SYDVKM. Trimming removed 3 bases from V and 6 bases from J, with 15 bases in between. The CDR3 sequence: CASSFSGTLTEQYF. CDR3 DNA sequence: TGTGCCAGCAGTTTCTCAGGGACCCTGACCGAGCAGTACTTC. The whole variable domain, filled in from reference TRBV28 and TRBJ2-7, reads DVKVTQSSRYLVKRTGEKVFLECVQDMDHENMFWYRQDPGLGLRLIYFSYDVKMKEKGDIPEGYSVSREKKERFSLILESASTNQTSMYLCASSFSGTLTEQYFGPGTRLTVT.

Turning to this clonotype: At one boundary the junction diverges from the germline segment, which might be a read error. V usage is TRBV6-5 and J usage is TRBJ1-5, with D tentatively TRBD1 (5 bases). Germline V gene sequence: CDR1 MNHEY, CDR2 SVGAGI. This CDR3 region has 15 residues. The DNA of the CDR3 is TGTGCCAGCGGTTACCCCGGGGGGGTGGATCAGCCCCAGCATTTT. It encodes CASGYPGGVDQPQHF.

This chain connects TRBV20-1 to TRBJ2-7; 12 bases map to TRBD1. The ends lost 0 bases at V and 6 bases at J; junction bases unmatched: 12. The CDR3 spans 17 residues. CDR1 and CDR2 (germline): DFQATT, SNEGSKA (reference sequence). CDR3 sequence: CSARDLAKGQGAVEQYF. CDR3 sequence (DNA): TGCAGTGCTAGAGATTTGGCGAAGGGACAGGGGGCGGTCGAGCAGTACTTC.

This clonotype was seen repeatedly, ten times or more. This chain joins TRBV10-3 and TRBJ1-1; 9 bases are a match to TRBD1. The CDR3 loop spans 15 amino acids. Unmatched junction bases numbered 9, after V lost 3 bases and J lost 7 bases. Germline V gene data show CDR1 as ENHRY and CDR2 as SYGVKD. The CDR3 protein is CAISDPRQGVFEAFF. The CDR3 DNA reads TGTGCCATCAGTGATCCCCGACAGGGGGTGTTTGAAGCTTTCTTT.

This clonotype was seen many times. J is TRBJ2-3 and V is TRBV27, with a weak D call TRBD1 (5 bases). Between the trimmed V and J ends, which lost 6 bases and 6 bases, there was a span of 19 bases. The length of the CDR3 is 15 residues. Per the germline V gene, CDR1 is MNHEY and CDR2 is SMNVEV (reference sequence). CDR3 in DNA: TGTGCCAGCAGCACGTGGGGCTACGAGGCGGATACGCAGTATTTT. Translated: CASSTWGYEADTQYF.

This clonotype has at least ten counts. This chain links TRBV6-1 with TRBJ2-7; D is perhaps TRBD1 or TRBD2 (5 bases each). V dropped 4 bases and J dropped 2 bases, with 9 bases sitting between them. CDR3 size: 13 residues. Germline CDR1 and CDR2: MNHNS and SASEGT. The CDR3 nucleotides are TGTGCCAGCAGTGGGGGACCGACCTACGAGCAGTACTTC. This encodes CASSGGPTYEQYF.

A few counts support this clonotype. The J gene is TRBJ1-5, the V gene TRBV2, with D uncertain. Trimming left V 1 base short and J 5 bases short, with 6 bases between. The germline CDR1 and CDR2 sequences are SNHLY and FYNNEI. The CDR3 runs 13 residues. CDR3 coding DNA: TGTGCCAGCAGTGAAGAGGTGCATCAGCCCCAGCATTTT. This encodes CASSEEVHQPQHF. The entire variable domain, with the rest obtained from reference TRBV2 and TRBJ1-5, is as follows: EPEVTQTPSHQVTQMGQEVILRCVPISNHLYFYWYRQILGQKVEFLVSFYNNEISEKSEIFDDQFSVERPDGSNFTLKIRSTKLEDSAMYFCASSEEVHQPQHFGDGTRLSIL.

This clonotype was counted many times. The chain recombines TRBV28 with TRBJ2-7, with D hard to call. The germline V and J ends were trimmed by 4 bases and 2 bases, with 15 bases remaining between them. CDR1 MDHEN and CDR2 SYDVKM come from the germline V gene. The CDR3 is 15 residues long. The CDR3 sequence: CASSSGPLEAYEQYF. For the CDR3, the DNA is TGTGCCAGCAGTTCTGGTCCCCTCGAAGCCTACGAGCAGTACTTC.

V usage is TRBV7-2 and J usage is TRBJ2-7; 8 bases align to TRBD1. Per the germline V gene, CDR1 is SGHTA and CDR2 is FQGNSA. The CDR3 has 15 amino acids. After removal of 5 bases from V and 2 bases from J, the junction contained 8 bases not matched to a gene. The CDR3 DNA reads as TGTGCCAGCAGCCCCTTCGACAGGGGACCCTACGAGCAGTACTTC. This gives the protein CASSPFDRGPYEQYF.

This clonotype was detected a few times. The chain has TRBV7-9 and TRBJ2-7, with D tentatively TRBD1 (6 bases). The ends were cut back, 4 bases at V and 7 bases at J, with 17 bases in the middle. Germline loops: CDR1 SEHNR, CDR2 FQNEAQ (reference sequence). There are 14 residues in the CDR3. The CDR3 region has the DNA TGTGCCAGCAGCTACCCCTCGACAGGAGCAGAGCAGTACTTC. The encoded protein is CASSYPSTGAEQYF.

This clonotype was observed many times. V and J are TRBV12-3 or TRBV12-4 and TRBJ2-4, with 10 bases matching TRBD2. CDR3 length: 17 amino acids. V shed 6 bases, J shed 1 base, and the junction held 9 bases outside the gene matches. The CDR3 bases are TGTGCCAGCAGCTCCCGGACTAGCGGCCAGGCCAAAAACATTCAGTACTTC. It codes for CASSSRTSGQAKNIQYF.

This clonotype was picked up a small number of times. This sequence joins TRBV14 and TRBJ2-7; D is perhaps TRBD1 (5 bases). This CDR3 has 12 residues. Germline V CDR1 and CDR2: SGHDN, FVKESK. With 5 bases removed from V and 12 bases from J, the gap between germline ends came to 17 bases. The chain's CDR3 is CASSSVGQSLYF. As DNA, the CDR3 is TGTGCCAGCAGCTCGGTGGGGCAGTCCTTGTACTTC.

The rearrangement links TRBV18 to TRBJ1-2; 7 nucleotides agree with TRBD1. V lost 6 bases and J lost 4; bases outside the gene matches: 11. The CDR3 is 15 residues long. Germline V gene data show CDR1 as KGHSH and CDR2 as LQKENI. The CDR3 region is CASSPRQGSVYGYTF. CDR3 nucleotide sequence: TGTGCCAGCTCGCCCCGACAGGGATCTGTCTATGGCTACACCTTC. The full variable domain, its missing parts supplied by reference TRBV18 and TRBJ1-2, is NAGVMQNPRHLVRRRGQEARLRCSPMKGHSHVYWYRQLPEEGLKFMVYLQKENIIDESGMPKERFSAEFPKEGPSILRIQQVVRGDSAAYFCASSPRQGSVYGYTFGSGTRLTVV.

This clonotype showed up many times. This chain's CDR3 is CASSGYGEQYF. CDR3 in DNA: TGTGCCAGCAGTGGGTATGGAGAGCAGTACTTC. The chain employs TRBV2 and TRBJ2-7; D gene uncertain. The CDR3 length is 11 residues. V shed 4 bases and J shed 7 bases, with 8 bases lying between them. The V gene's germline CDR1 is SNHLY and CDR2 FYNNEI.

This clonotype was found many times. Written as DNA, the CDR3 is TGTGCCAGTAGTATCGAGCGGGAAGTAGGGACCCAGTACTTC. Protein product: CASSIEREVGTQYF. This chain links TRBV19 with TRBJ2-5; TRBD2 aligns across 7 bases. The CDR3 sequence is 14 residues long. Germline V gene sequence: CDR1 LNHDA, CDR2 SQIVND (reference sequence). Trimming took 3 bases from V and 7 from J; bases not matched to a gene: 8.

This clonotype was counted at least ten times. This chain links TRBV28 with TRBJ2-5; TRBD2 might be the D (6 bases). This CDR3 is 13 amino acids long. In germline, CDR1 is MDHEN, CDR2 SYDVKM. V was cut by 6 bases and J by 4 bases, with 12 bases left in between. This CDR3 reads CASRKGLPETQYF. In DNA, the CDR3 is TGTGCCAGCAGAAAGGGACTCCCAGAGACCCAGTACTTC.

CDR3 DNA: TGCAGTCCCCGCAGACAGGGAATGAACACTGAAGCTTTCTTT. This translates into CSPRRQGMNTEAFF. The gene calls are TRBV20-1 and TRBJ1-1; TRBD1 matches 7 bases. Germline V CDR1 and CDR2: DFQATT, SNEGSKA (reference sequence). The CDR3 contains 14 residues. V gave up 8 bases and J gave up 0 bases; unmatched junction bases: 9.

The J gene is TRBJ1-2, the V gene TRBV19, with D uncertain. The V end lost 3 bases, the J end lost 4 bases, and 9 bases lay between the germline ends. CDR3 length: 13 amino acids. CDR1 and CDR2 from the germline V gene are LNHDA and SQIVND (reference sequence). The CDR3 spells CASSMASSYGYTF. CDR3 nucleotides: TGTGCCAGTAGTATGGCTAGTAGCTATGGCTACACCTTC.